The rows below give T cell receptor beta chains drawn from one sample of a study of somatic mutations in cytotoxic T cells in rheumatoid arthritis. Produced via immunoSEQ multiplex PCR; TCRdb's table is partial and in-frame only. Of about 16,000 clones listed, about 72% are singletons. The sequencing input was CD8+ T cells sorted from blood. These receptors were obtained from an adult with rheumatoid arthritis. Each CDR3 is given with its conserved first and last residue. D genes are given only for firm matches. Size is omitted from some rows. Given values are once, few, many or a class for expanded clones.

v_gene: TRBV5-4; j_gene: TRBJ2-5; d_gene: -; abundance: -; CDR3aa: CASSLAETGDQETQYF; CDR3nt: TGTGCCAGCAGCTTGGCCGAGACAGGCGACCAAGAGACCCAGTACTTC
v_gene: TRBV7-9; j_gene: TRBJ2-2; d_gene: -; abundance: -; CDR3aa: CAIAAARTATGELFF; CDR3nt: TGTGCTATCGCAGCCGCTAGGACCGCCACCGGGGAGCTGTTTTTT
v_gene: TRBV6-5; j_gene: TRBJ1-1; d_gene: -; abundance: -; CDR3aa: CASSYDGTYTEAFF; CDR3nt: TGTGCCAGCAGTTACGATGGGACCTACACTGAAGCTTTCTTT
v_gene: TRBV9; j_gene: TRBJ2-7; d_gene: TRBD1; abundance: -; CDR3aa: CASSEGQGPSYEQYF; CDR3nt: TGTGCCAGCAGCGAGGGACAGGGGCCCTCCTACGAGCAGTACTTC
v_gene: TRBV7-2; j_gene: TRBJ2-2; d_gene: TRBD2; abundance: -; CDR3aa: CASSLIRLAGGPTGELFF; CDR3nt: TGTGCCAGCAGCTTAATCCGGCTAGCGGGGGGGCCCACCGGGGAGCTGTTTTTT
v_gene: TRBV27; j_gene: TRBJ1-2; d_gene: -; abundance: -; CDR3aa: CASRTGTSYGYTF; CDR3nt: TGTGCCAGCAGAACCGGGACAAGCTATGGCTACACCTTC
v_gene: TRBV2; j_gene: TRBJ1-1; d_gene: -; abundance: few; CDR3aa: CASRWNTEAFF; CDR3nt: TGTGCCAGCAGGTGGAACACTGAAGCTTTCTTT
v_gene: TRBV19; j_gene: TRBJ1-3; d_gene: -; abundance: -; CDR3aa: CASSSAVFGNTIYF; CDR3nt: TGTGCCAGTAGTTCGGCAGTGTTTGGAAACACCATATATTTT
v_gene: TRBV9; j_gene: TRBJ1-5; d_gene: TRBD1; abundance: -; CDR3aa: CASTQGGRPDSNQPQHF; CDR3nt: TGTGCCAGTACCCAGGGGGGGAGGCCGGATAGCAATCAGCCCCAGCATTTT
v_gene: TRBV11-2; j_gene: TRBJ1-2; d_gene: TRBD1; abundance: -; CDR3aa: CASSPIGGLWQGGYGYTF; CDR3nt: TGTGCCAGCAGCCCGATAGGGGGACTTTGGCAGGGGGGGTATGGCTACACCTTC
v_gene: TRBV9; j_gene: TRBJ2-5; d_gene: -; abundance: -; CDR3aa: CASSVGTLDHSFKETQYF; CDR3nt: TGTGCCAGCAGCGTCGGAACCCTAGATCATAGCTTCAAGGAGACCCAGTACTTC
v_gene: TRBV13; j_gene: TRBJ1-2; d_gene: TRBD1; abundance: -; CDR3aa: CASSPVTGDYGYTF; CDR3nt: TGTGCCAGCAGCCCCGTGACAGGGGATTATGGCTACACCTTC
v_gene: TRBV11-2; j_gene: TRBJ1-5; d_gene: -; abundance: -; CDR3aa: CASSLTGYNQPQHF; CDR3nt: TGTGCCAGCAGCTTAACAGGTTACAATCAGCCCCAGCATTTT
v_gene: TRBV10-3; j_gene: TRBJ1-5; d_gene: TRBD1; abundance: -; CDR3aa: CAIRGTDNQPQHF; CDR3nt: TGTGCCATCAGGGGGACAGATAATCAGCCCCAGCATTTT
v_gene: TRBV21-1; j_gene: TRBJ2-5; d_gene: -; abundance: -; CDR3aa: CASSNVGTQETQYF; CDR3nt: TGTGCCAGCAGCAACGTAGGGACCCAAGAGACCCAGTACTTC
v_gene: TRBV7-3; j_gene: TRBJ2-7; d_gene: -; abundance: -; CDR3aa: CASSLSGGGEYF; CDR3nt: TGTGCCAGCAGCTTAAGCGGTGGCGGGGAGTACTTC
v_gene: TRBV27; j_gene: TRBJ2-3; d_gene: TRBD2; abundance: -; CDR3aa: CASSTGLAGLTDTQYF; CDR3nt: TGTGCCAGCAGTACGGGACTAGCGGGCCTCACAGATACGCAGTATTTT
v_gene: TRBV11-2; j_gene: TRBJ1-2; d_gene: -; abundance: -; CDR3aa: CASSYLGEGANYGYTF; CDR3nt: TGTGCCAGCAGCTACCTGGGGGAGGGGGCTAACTATGGCTACACCTTC
v_gene: TRBV5-6; j_gene: TRBJ1-1; d_gene: TRBD1; abundance: -; CDR3aa: CASSPGDSGTEAFF; CDR3nt: TGTGCCAGCAGCCCAGGGGACAGTGGGACTGAAGCTTTCTTT
v_gene: TRBV27; j_gene: TRBJ1-5; d_gene: -; abundance: -; CDR3aa: CASSFFPPDSSNQPQHF; CDR3nt: TGTGCCAGCAGTTTCTTTCCCCCAGACAGCAGCAATCAGCCCCAGCATTTT
v_gene: TRBV19; j_gene: TRBJ2-7; d_gene: TRBD2; abundance: few; CDR3aa: CASRPRTSAFYEQYF; CDR3nt: TGTGCCAGTAGGCCCCGGACTAGCGCTTTCTACGAGCAGTACTTC
v_gene: TRBV28; j_gene: TRBJ1-6; d_gene: -; abundance: -; CDR3aa: CASSLSGGSSYNSPLHF; CDR3nt: TGTGCCAGCAGTTTATCCGGGGGGAGCTCCTATAATTCACCCCTCCACTTT
v_gene: TRBV13; j_gene: TRBJ1-1; d_gene: -; abundance: -; CDR3aa: CASSPAGANTEAFF; CDR3nt: TGTGCCAGCAGCCCCGCCGGAGCGAACACTGAAGCTTTCTTT
v_gene: TRBV7-9; j_gene: TRBJ1-1; d_gene: -; abundance: -; CDR3aa: CASSLEGMNTEAFF; CDR3nt: TGTGCCAGCAGCTTAGAAGGAATGAACACTGAAGCTTTCTTT
v_gene: TRBV7-6; j_gene: TRBJ2-2; d_gene: -; abundance: -; CDR3aa: CASSSPGTANTGELFF; CDR3nt: TGTGCCAGCAGCTCTCCCGGGACCGCGAACACCGGGGAGCTGTTTTTT
v_gene: TRBV15; j_gene: TRBJ2-3; d_gene: TRBD2; abundance: -; CDR3aa: CATSRSAGGADTQYF; CDR3nt: TGTGCCACCAGCAGATCAGCGGGGGGGGCAGATACGCAGTATTTT
v_gene: TRBV9; j_gene: TRBJ1-5; d_gene: -; abundance: few; CDR3aa: CASSTFDSLNQPQHF; CDR3nt: TGTGCCAGCAGCACCTTCGACAGCCTCAATCAGCCCCAGCATTTT
v_gene: TRBV6-5; j_gene: TRBJ1-2; d_gene: TRBD1; abundance: -; CDR3aa: CASSTGQLYGYTF; CDR3nt: TGTGCCAGCAGTACGGGACAGCTCTATGGCTACACCTTC
v_gene: TRBV15; j_gene: TRBJ2-1; d_gene: TRBD2; abundance: -; CDR3aa: CATSRRTGGGAQNEQFF; CDR3nt: TGTGCCACCAGCAGAAGAACGGGCGGGGGGGCGCAGAATGAGCAGTTCTTC
v_gene: TRBV19; j_gene: TRBJ1-5; d_gene: -; abundance: -; CDR3aa: CASSRGRYSNQPQHF; CDR3nt: TGTGCCAGTAGTAGGGGACGATATAGCAATCAGCCCCAGCATTTT
v_gene: TRBV27; j_gene: TRBJ2-1; d_gene: -; abundance: -; CDR3aa: CASSFSSEQFF; CDR3nt: TGTGCCAGCAGTTTCTCCAGTGAGCAGTTCTTC
v_gene: TRBV7-9; j_gene: TRBJ1-1; d_gene: -; abundance: -; CDR3aa: CASSSSTTGLRNTEAFF; CDR3nt: TGTGCCAGCAGCTCCTCAACGACGGGACTCCGAAACACTGAAGCTTTCTTT
v_gene: TRBV2; j_gene: TRBJ2-3; d_gene: -; abundance: -; CDR3aa: CASRVDEGLDTQYF; CDR3nt: TGTGCCAGCAGAGTAGACGAGGGATTAGATACGCAGTATTTT
v_gene: TRBV6-1; j_gene: TRBJ2-3; d_gene: TRBD1; abundance: few; CDR3aa: CASSSGTGATDTQYF; CDR3nt: TGTGCCAGCAGCTCCGGGACAGGGGCGACAGATACGCAGTATTTT
v_gene: TRBV2; j_gene: TRBJ1-3; d_gene: TRBD1; abundance: -; CDR3aa: CASSDGGQVISSGNTIYF; CDR3nt: TGTGCCAGCAGTGACGGGGGACAGGTTATTAGCTCTGGAAACACCATATATTTT
v_gene: TRBV6-5; j_gene: TRBJ2-3; d_gene: TRBD1; abundance: -; CDR3aa: CASSPYRGRTDTQYF; CDR3nt: TGTGCCAGCAGTCCCTACAGGGGCCGCACAGATACGCAGTATTTT
v_gene: TRBV15; j_gene: TRBJ1-2; d_gene: -; abundance: -; CDR3aa: CATSRGGEGGYTF; CDR3nt: TGTGCCACCAGCAGAGGAGGGGAGGGTGGCTACACCTTC
v_gene: TRBV6-5; j_gene: TRBJ2-2; d_gene: -; abundance: few; CDR3aa: CAISDPLNTGELFF; CDR3nt: TGTGCCATCAGTGACCCGTTAAACACCGGGGAGCTGTTTTTT
v_gene: TRBV5-8; j_gene: TRBJ1-5; d_gene: TRBD1; abundance: -; CDR3aa: CASSRGDRADQPQHF; CDR3nt: TGTGCCAGCAGCCGGGGAGACAGGGCCGATCAGCCCCAGCATTTT
v_gene: TRBV6-5; j_gene: TRBJ2-1; d_gene: -; abundance: -; CDR3aa: CASSQGGNEQFF; CDR3nt: TGTGCCAGCAGCCAGGGTGGCAATGAGCAGTTCTTC
v_gene: TRBV4-1; j_gene: TRBJ2-3; d_gene: -; abundance: -; CDR3aa: CASSQGLRVRGTDTQYF; CDR3nt: TGCGCCAGCAGCCAAGGTTTAAGGGTCCGAGGGACAGATACGCAGTATTTT
v_gene: TRBV10-2; j_gene: TRBJ2-7; d_gene: TRBD1; abundance: once; CDR3aa: CASRRDRGEYEQYF; CDR3nt: TGCGCCAGCAGGAGGGACAGGGGGGAGTACGAGCAGTACTTC
v_gene: TRBV5-5; j_gene: TRBJ2-1; d_gene: -; abundance: -; CDR3aa: CASSLKGSGEQFF; CDR3nt: TGTGCCAGCAGCTTGAAGGGGTCTGGGGAGCAGTTCTTC
v_gene: TRBV6-6; j_gene: TRBJ2-7; d_gene: -; abundance: -; CDR3aa: CAGSPGGSYEQYF; CDR3nt: TGTGCCGGCTCCCCCGGGGGCTCCTACGAGCAGTACTTC
v_gene: TRBV18; j_gene: TRBJ1-1; d_gene: TRBD1; abundance: -; CDR3aa: CASSPEDQGARTEAFF; CDR3nt: TGTGCCAGCTCACCGGAAGACCAGGGGGCGAGGACTGAAGCTTTCTTT
v_gene: TRBV7-6; j_gene: TRBJ1-5; d_gene: -; abundance: -; CDR3aa: CASSNSNQPQHF; CDR3nt: TGTGCCAGCAGCAATAGCAATCAGCCCCAGCATTTT
v_gene: TRBV7-9; j_gene: TRBJ2-7; d_gene: TRBD1; abundance: -; CDR3aa: CASRPQGPSYEQYF; CDR3nt: TGTGCCAGCAGGCCACAGGGGCCCTCCTACGAGCAGTACTTC
v_gene: TRBV4-1; j_gene: TRBJ1-6; d_gene: -; abundance: -; CDR3aa: CASSQDDPYNSPLHF; CDR3nt: TGCGCCAGCAGCCAAGATGATCCCTATAATTCACCCCTCCACTTT
v_gene: TRBV5-6; j_gene: TRBJ2-7; d_gene: -; abundance: -; CDR3aa: CASSSIYEQYF; CDR3nt: TGTGCCAGCAGCTCGATCTACGAGCAGTACTTC
v_gene: TRBV7-8; j_gene: TRBJ1-2; d_gene: TRBD1; abundance: -; CDR3aa: CASSTGTGDGYTF; CDR3nt: TGTGCCAGCAGCACCGGGACAGGGGATGGCTACACCTTC
v_gene: TRBV6-1; j_gene: TRBJ1-1; d_gene: -; abundance: -; CDR3aa: CASSEFDSGDMNTEAFF; CDR3nt: TGTGCCAGCAGTGAATTCGACAGTGGGGACATGAACACTGAAGCTTTCTTT
v_gene: TRBV7-9; j_gene: TRBJ2-1; d_gene: TRBD1; abundance: -; CDR3aa: CASSPRDRGHNEQFF; CDR3nt: TGTGCCAGCAGTCCTCGGGACAGGGGCCACAATGAGCAGTTCTTC
v_gene: TRBV4-2; j_gene: TRBJ1-4; d_gene: TRBD1; abundance: -; CDR3aa: CASSQDRGTGVEKLFF; CDR3nt: TGTGCCAGCAGCCAAGATCGTGGGACAGGGGTTGAAAAACTGTTTTTT